This TCR beta chain stems from a study of blood T cells in healthy people across ages (dated by TCRdb to about 2015). About the investigation overall: In model experiments, roughly one uniquely barcoded TCR beta cDNA molecule per two T cells was captured by template switching. The study measured age-related changes in TCR beta repertoire diversity using deep sequencing normalized with unique cDNA molecular identifiers. To avoid experimental bias, donors of different ages were distributed randomly across sequencing lanes. For two donors (one aged 18 to 30 and one aged 80 or older), the study analyzed two additional independent replicas of 1 million unique cDNA reads from the same blood draw. The donors were split into four age groups: young (average 16 years), middle-aged (roughly 42), aged (more than 60) and long-lived (roughly 80). The full study reports these points: Observed TCR beta diversity per million T cells fell roughly linearly with age, and a significant reduction was already apparent by age about 43. Because profiling used bulk unsorted PBMCs, naive and antigen-experienced compartments could not be compared conclusively. The percentage of naive T cells measured by flow cytometry correlated strongly with observed TCR beta diversity. Because donor CMV infection status was unknown, age-related changes in expanded clonotypes were potentially confounded. The long-lived group showed more naive CD4+ T cells, fewer expanded clones and increased TCR diversity than the aged group, suggesting age selection. Estimates of total diversity based on one million sequenced T cells were regarded as lower bounds and as underestimates.

Donors were 35 to 40 systemically healthy Caucasian individuals from Russia aged roughly 6 to 95 years. About 9.8 milliliters of peripheral blood were drawn from each donor into EDTA-treated Vacutainer tubes. Ficoll-Paque density-gradient centrifugation was used to isolate PBMCs, with at least 7 million per sample. Total RNA, at least 5 micrograms per sample, was extracted from PBMCs with Trizol reagent. For every donor, flow cytometry on a PBMC aliquot measured the percentage of naive CD45RAhigh/CD27high T cells. Libraries were constructed by 5' RACE. Instrument on record: Illumina HiSeq 2500. A second roughly 6 to 11 cycle PCR used a sample-barcoded 5' primer and a J-beta primer mix. A unique molecular identifier was introduced onto each TCR beta cDNA molecule by a template-switch 5' adaptor carrying 12 random nucleotides. Each sample yielded at least 2.5 million CDR3-containing paired-end reads. All of the RNA was converted into first-strand cDNA using the Mint cDNA synthesis kit, with a TRBC-specific oligonucleotide serving as the primer. Following uracil-DNA glycosylase treatment, a first 18-cycle PCR with universal primers M1SS and BC2_uni_R was performed on all cDNA. Per the source publication's procedure: For normalization, 1 million high-quality reads were randomly selected from each sample, with every read carrying a distinct molecular identifier. Reads sharing molecular identifiers were discarded rather than binned into consensus sequences. CDR3 identification, clonotype clustering and error correction used MiTCR with a Q25 quality threshold and the strictest error-elimination algorithm. A nonparametric unseen species model using Euler transformation provided a lower-bound estimate of total TCR beta diversity. Through fastp at Q25 and MiXCR, TCRdb rebuilt clones from the public reads, retaining in-frame beta chains. Every CDR3 protein is listed once, alongside the most common genes and DNA of its rows. The V and J calls come from TCRdb's annotation, not from the publication. This sample holds around 780,000 distinct CDR3 sequences; roughly 50% were observed only once. The ten biggest clones cover more than 25% of the sample.

On this clonotype: Its antigen remains unidentified. Base-call qualities are not available, and no considerably larger clone is one nucleotide away.

Trimming takes 6 bases off V and 0 bases off J; junction bases not matched to a gene: 8. The germline V gene yields SGHTA for CDR1 and FQGNSA for CDR2. Measured from the cysteine to the phenylalanine, the CDR3 is 16 residues long. This entry keeps only the CDR3 DNA: 48 bases, framed from base 1. The V and J segments used are TRBV7-2 and TRBJ2-3; the central 8 bases match TRBD2. Sequenced sample: blood. This TCR was sampled from a man aged 40-55 years in good health. The CDR3 reads as follows: CASRNGGGGSTDTQYF. The nucleotide sequence reads as follows: TGTGCCAGCAGGAACGGTGGCGGGGGGAGCACAGATACGCAGTATTTT.